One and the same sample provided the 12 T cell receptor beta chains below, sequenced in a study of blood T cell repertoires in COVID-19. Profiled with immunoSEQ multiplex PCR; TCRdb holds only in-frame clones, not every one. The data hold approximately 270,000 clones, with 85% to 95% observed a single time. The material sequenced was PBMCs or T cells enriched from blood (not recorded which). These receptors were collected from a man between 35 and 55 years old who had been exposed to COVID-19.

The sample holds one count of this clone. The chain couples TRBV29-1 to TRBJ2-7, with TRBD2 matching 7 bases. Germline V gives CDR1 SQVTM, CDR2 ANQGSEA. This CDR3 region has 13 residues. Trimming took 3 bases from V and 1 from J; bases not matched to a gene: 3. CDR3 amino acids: CSVELAESYEQYF. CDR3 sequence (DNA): TGCAGCGTTGAGCTAGCGGAATCCTACGAGCAGTACTTC.

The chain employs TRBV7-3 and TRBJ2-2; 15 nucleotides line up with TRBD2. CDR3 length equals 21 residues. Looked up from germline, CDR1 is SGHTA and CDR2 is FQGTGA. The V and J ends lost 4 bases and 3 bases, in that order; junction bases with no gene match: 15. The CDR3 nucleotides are TGTGCCAGCAGCTCCCACTGGACTAGCGGGAGGGGCTCCTTATACACCGGGGAGCTGTTTTTT. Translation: CASSSHWTSGRGSLYTGELFF.

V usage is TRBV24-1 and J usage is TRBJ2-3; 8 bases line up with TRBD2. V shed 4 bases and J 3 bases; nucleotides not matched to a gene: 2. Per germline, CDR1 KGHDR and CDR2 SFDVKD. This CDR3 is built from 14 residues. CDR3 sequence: CATSDGGGTDTQYF. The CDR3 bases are TGTGCCACCAGTGACGGGGGGGGTACAGATACGCAGTATTTT.

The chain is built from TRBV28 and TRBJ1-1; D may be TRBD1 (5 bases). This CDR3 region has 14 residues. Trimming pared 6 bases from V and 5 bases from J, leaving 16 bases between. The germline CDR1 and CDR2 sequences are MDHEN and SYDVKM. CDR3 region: CASSPTPEGTEAFF. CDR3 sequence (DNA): TGTGCCAGCAGCCCTACCCCGGAGGGGACTGAAGCTTTCTTT.

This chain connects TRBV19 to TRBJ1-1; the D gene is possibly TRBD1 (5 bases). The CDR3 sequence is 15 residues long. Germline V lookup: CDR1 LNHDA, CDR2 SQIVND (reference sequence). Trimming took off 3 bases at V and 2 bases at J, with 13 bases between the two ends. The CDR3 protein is CASSIANRINTEAFF. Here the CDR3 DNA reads TGTGCCAGTAGTATTGCAAACAGGATAAACACTGAAGCTTTCTTT.

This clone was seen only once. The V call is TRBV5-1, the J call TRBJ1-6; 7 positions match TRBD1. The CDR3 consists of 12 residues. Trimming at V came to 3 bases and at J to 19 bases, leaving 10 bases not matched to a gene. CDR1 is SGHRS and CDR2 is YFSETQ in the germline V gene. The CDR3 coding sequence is TGCGCCAGCAGCTCCCTTGGACAGGATCCTCACTTT. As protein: CASSSLGQDPHF.

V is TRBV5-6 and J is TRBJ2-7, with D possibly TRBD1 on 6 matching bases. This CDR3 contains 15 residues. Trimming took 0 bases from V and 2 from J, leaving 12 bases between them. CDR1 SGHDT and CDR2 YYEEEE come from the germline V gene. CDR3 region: CASSLDRALPYEQYF. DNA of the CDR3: TGTGCCAGCAGCTTGGACAGGGCCCTACCCTACGAGCAGTACTTC.

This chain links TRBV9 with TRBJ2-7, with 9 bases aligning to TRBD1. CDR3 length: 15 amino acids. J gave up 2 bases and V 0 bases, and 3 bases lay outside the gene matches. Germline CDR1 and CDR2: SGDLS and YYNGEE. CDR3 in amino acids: CASSVGGQGPYEQYF. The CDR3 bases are TGTGCCAGCAGCGTAGGGGGACAGGGACCCTACGAGCAGTACTTC.

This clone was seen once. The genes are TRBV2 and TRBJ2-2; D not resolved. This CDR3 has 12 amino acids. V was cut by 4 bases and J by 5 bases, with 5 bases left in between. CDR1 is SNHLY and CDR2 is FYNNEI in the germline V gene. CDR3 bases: TGTGCCAGCAGTGTTGAGACCGGGGAGCTGTTTTTT. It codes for CASSVETGELFF.

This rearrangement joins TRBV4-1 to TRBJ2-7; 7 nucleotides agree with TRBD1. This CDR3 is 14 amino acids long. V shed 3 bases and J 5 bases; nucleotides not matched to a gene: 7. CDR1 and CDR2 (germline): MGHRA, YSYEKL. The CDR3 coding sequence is TGCGCCAGCAGCCAGTTGACAGGGAAGGACGAGCAGTACTTC. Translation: CASSQLTGKDEQYF.

This CDR3 is CASSRGSGNTGELFF. The CDR3 DNA reads as TGTGCCAGCAGTCGCGGGAGTGGGAACACCGGGGAGCTGTTTTTT. V is TRBV3-1 (or the pseudogene TRBV3-2) and J is TRBJ2-2; TRBD2 agrees at 7 bases. Germline V gene lookup returns CDR1 LGHDT and CDR2 YNNKEL (reference sequence). With 6 bases clipped from V and 1 base from J, the junction kept 5 bases outside the gene matches. The CDR3 is 15 residues long.

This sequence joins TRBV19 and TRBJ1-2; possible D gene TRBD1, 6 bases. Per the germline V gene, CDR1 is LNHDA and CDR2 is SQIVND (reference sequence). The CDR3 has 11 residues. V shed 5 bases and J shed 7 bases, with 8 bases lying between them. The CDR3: CASSYRAGYTF. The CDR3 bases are TGTGCCAGTAGTTACAGGGCTGGCTACACCTTC.